The 12 T cell receptor beta chains below were found in one sample sequenced in a study of blood T cell repertoires in COVID-19. The assay was immunoSEQ multiplex PCR, and TCRdb's table has in-frame clones only and misses some. The sample shows approximately 230,000 clones, over 75% of them seen only once. Input material: PBMCs or T cells enriched from blood (not recorded which). Source of these receptors: a man aged 35-49 years who had recovered from COVID-19.

The chain couples TRBV3-1 (or the pseudogene TRBV3-2) to TRBJ2-1, with TRBD2 matching over 12 bases. The J segment lost 4 bases and the V segment lost 4 bases, leaving 5 bases of the junction unmatched. The CDR3 runs 16 residues. CDR1 is LGHDT, CDR2 YNNKEL, per germline (reference sequence). In DNA form, the CDR3 reads TGTGCCAGCAGCCCAATGACTAGCGGGAGTTACAATGAGCAGTTCTTC. Its translation: CASSPMTSGSYNEQFF.

In its sample, this clone was seen a few times. This sample also contains other DNA sequences that code for the same CDR3. The CDR3 region has the DNA TGTGCCAGCTCACCGGTAAGGACAGAGAATTCACCCCTCCACTTT. It specifies CASSPVRTENSPLHF. The V and J genes are TRBV18 and TRBJ1-6; possible D gene TRBD1, 6 bases. The CDR3 sequence is 15 residues long. In germline, CDR1 is KGHSH, CDR2 LQKENI. Trimming left V 3 bases short and J 7 bases short, with 13 bases between.

The V and J genes are TRBV5-4 and TRBJ2-2; tentatively, D is TRBD2 (5 bases). Germline CDR1 SGHNT, CDR2 YYREEE (reference sequence). The CDR3 contains 15 residues. The V end was cut by 2 bases, the J end by 2 bases, with 10 bases between. CDR3 residues: CASSFPGFNTGELFF. CDR3 bases: TGTGCCAGCAGCTTCCCGGGGTTTAACACCGGGGAGCTGTTTTTT. Based on the CDR3 plus reference TRBV5-4 and TRBJ2-2, the full variable domain is ETGVTQSPTHLIKTRGQQVTLRCSSQSGHNTVSWYQQALGQGPQFIFQYYREEENGRGNFPPRFSGLQFPNYSSELNVNALELDDSALYLCASSFPGFNTGELFFGEGSRLTVL.

The chain links TRBV2 to TRBJ1-1; no reliable D call. Germline V lookup: CDR1 SNHLY, CDR2 FYNNEI. The CDR3 consists of 15 residues. V lost 5 bases, J lost 0 bases, and 13 bases lay in between. CDR3 DNA sequence: TGTGCCAGCAGTATGGGCAGTTCGGTGAACACTGAAGCTTTCTTT. Protein product: CASSMGSSVNTEAFF. The entire variable domain, with the rest obtained from reference TRBV2 and TRBJ1-1, is as follows: EPEVTQTPSHQVTQMGQEVILRCVPISNHLYFYWYRQILGQKVEFLVSFYNNEISEKSEIFDDQFSVERPDGSNFTLKIRSTKLEDSAMYFCASSMGSSVNTEAFFGQGTRLTVV.

The chain recombines TRBV15 with TRBJ2-1; 7 bases map to TRBD2. Germline V gene sequence: CDR1 LNHNV, CDR2 YYDKDF (reference sequence). The CDR3 length is 15 residues. J gave up 8 bases and V 1 base, and 8 bases lay outside the gene matches. This CDR3 reads CATSRASGGPDEQFF. The CDR3 DNA follows: TGTGCCACCAGCAGAGCCTCGGGAGGCCCGGATGAGCAGTTCTTC.

This chain uses TRBV12-3 or TRBV12-4 with TRBJ1-6; D is undetermined. The CDR3 covers 13 residues. The germline V and J ends were trimmed by 3 bases and 10 bases, with 10 bases remaining between them. The CDR3 sequence: CASSLLGQSPLHF. CDR3 DNA: TGTGCCAGCAGTTTGTTGGGCCAGTCACCCCTCCACTTT.

This clone was seen just once. V gene TRBV5-1 combines with J gene TRBJ1-2; 11 bases fit TRBD1. CDR1 is SGHRS, CDR2 YFSETQ, per germline. The V and J ends lost 4 bases and 6 bases, in that order; junction bases with no gene match: 2. The CDR3 spans 13 residues. CDR3 bases: TGCGCCAGCAGCGTGGACAGGGGGCATGGCTACACCTTC. As protein: CASSVDRGHGYTF.

The genes are TRBV7-9 and TRBJ1-5; D remains ambiguous. V was clipped by 2 bases and J by 4 bases, with 3 bases between them. The CDR3 covers 12 residues. CDR1 and CDR2 (germline): SEHNR, FQNEAQ (reference sequence). As DNA, the CDR3 is TGTGCCAGCAGCTTATATAATCAGCCCCAGCATTTT. The encoded protein is CASSLYNQPQHF.

The chain carries TRBV6-5 and TRBJ2-5, with 9 bases that match TRBD1. Germline V gives CDR1 MNHEY, CDR2 SVGAGI. CDR3 length: 15 residues. V gave up 1 base and J gave up 4 bases; unmatched junction bases: 4. CDR3 loop: CASSYWGQGGETQYF. CDR3 bases: TGTGCCAGCAGTTACTGGGGACAGGGAGGAGAGACCCAGTACTTC.

V usage is TRBV5-1 and J usage is TRBJ1-2; perhaps TRBD1 as D (5 bases). Trimming removed 1 base at V and 4 bases at J, with 14 bases between. The CDR3 has 15 amino acids. CDR1 is SGHRS, CDR2 YFSETQ, per germline. The chain's CDR3 is CASSLSRAEVYGYTF. CDR3 bases: TGCGCCAGCAGCTTGAGCAGGGCTGAAGTCTATGGCTACACCTTC.

The rearrangement links TRBV2 to TRBJ1-4; TRBD1 agrees at 8 bases. Germline V CDR1 and CDR2: SNHLY, FYNNEI. The junction had 8 bases not matched to a gene; V was cut back by 6 bases and J by 8 bases. The CDR3 extends over 14 amino acids. CDR3 DNA: TGTGCCAGCAGGGGACAGGACATTTCCGAAAAACTGTTTTTT. Amino acid sequence: CASRGQDISEKLFF.

V usage is TRBV16 and J usage is TRBJ2-1; the match to TRBD2 covers 7 bases. The CDR3 has 16 amino acids. Germline V gene sequence: CDR1 KGHSY, CDR2 FQNENV. Unmatched junction bases numbered 8, after V lost 2 bases and J lost 4 bases. CDR3 nucleotide sequence: TGTGCCAGCAGCCAAGGGAGGGGTTTCATTTACAATGAGCAGTTCTTC. Translation: CASSQGRGFIYNEQFF.